This T cell receptor (beta chain) was obtained from a study of technical replicates of blood from several donors. Some clones are missing from TCRdb's copy, which holds only in-frame ones; the method was immunoSEQ multiplex PCR. The sample includes roughly 80,000 clones, around 94% of them seen just once. The germline gives CDR1 SGHKS, CDR2 YYEKEE (reference sequence). The V end lost 5 bases, the J end lost 0 bases, and 17 bases lay between the germline ends. The CDR3 runs to 16 residues. This clonotype originated in a human donor in good health. Sequencing used T cells isolated from PBMCs. This rearrangement joins TRBV5-5 to TRBJ1-2; weak D call: TRBD1 (5 bases). This CDR3 is CASSYSLRAANYGYTF. CDR3 DNA: TGTGCCAGCAGTTACAGCCTCAGGGCAGCTAACTATGGCTACACCTTC.